One and the same sample provided the 26 T cell receptor beta chains below, sequenced in a study of OX40 agonist ivuxolimab in advanced cancers. Preparation of the library involved the immunoSEQ multiplex PCR assay. This immuneACCESS table, as held by TCRdb, lists in-frame sequences with V and J called but not all clones. Of the missing ones, under half trace to an unresolved V gene in checked studies; the others have no known cause. Counted in this sample were tens of thousands of clones; about 83% of them appeared once. Clones ranked in the top ten supply roughly 25% of the sample. The sequences come from CD4+ or CD8+ T cells sorted from blood, collected in a trial of the OX40 agonist ivuxolimab. The receptors derive from an adult with an advanced solid tumor such as melanoma, head and neck, liver or kidney cancer.

This sequence joins TRBV7-2 and TRBJ2-7; 7 bases fit TRBD1. The length of the CDR3 is 15 residues. Germline trimming cut 2 bases from V and 4 bases from J; bases unmatched to any gene: 8. Looked up from germline, CDR1 is SGHTA and CDR2 is FQGNSA. For the CDR3, the DNA is TGTGCCAGCAGCTTATGGGCAGGGGGAAAGTACGAGCAGTACTTC. Translation: CASSLWAGGKYEQYF.

The gene calls are TRBV2 and TRBJ1-2; no clear D gene. The germline CDR1 and CDR2 sequences are SNHLY and FYNNEI. V was cut by 5 bases and J by 0 bases, with 7 bases left in between. This CDR3 has 13 residues. CDR3 protein: CASSFRSNYGYTF. CDR3 DNA sequence: TGTGCCAGCAGTTTCAGATCTAACTATGGCTACACCTTC.

CDR3 coding DNA: TGTGCCAGCAGCCCGGGGACTAGCGGGAGGGAGACCCAGTACTTC. Protein: CASSPGTSGRETQYF. This chain joins TRBV5-5 and TRBJ2-5; 15 positions match TRBD2. The V segment lost 4 bases and the J segment 5 bases; nucleotides outside the gene matches: 3. The CDR3 runs 15 residues. Germline V CDR1 and CDR2: SGHKS, YYEKEE (reference sequence).

CDR3: CASTMAGGAYNEQFF. The DNA of the CDR3 is TGTGCCAGCACGATGGCGGGGGGTGCCTACAATGAGCAGTTCTTC. The J gene is TRBJ2-1, the V gene TRBV6-1, with 8 bases lining up with TRBD2. The CDR3 totals 15 residues. Per germline, CDR1 MNHNS and CDR2 SASEGT. J gave up 2 bases and V 7 bases, and 7 bases lay outside the gene matches.

The chain combines TRBV7-9 with TRBJ2-1; D perhaps matches TRBD2 (6 bases). From germline, CDR1 is SEHNR and CDR2 FQNEAQ (reference sequence). The CDR3 length is 12 residues. Trimming removed 8 bases at V and 9 bases at J, with 14 bases between. The CDR3 sequence: CASGGSGVEQFF. CDR3 nucleotides: TGTGCCAGCGGCGGTAGCGGCGTTGAGCAGTTCTTC.

V usage is TRBV20-1 and J usage is TRBJ2-7; D is unclear. This CDR3 has 11 residues. Germline CDR1 and CDR2: DFQATT and SNEGSKA (reference sequence). V was clipped by 6 bases and J by 0 bases, with 6 bases between them. In DNA form, the CDR3 reads TGCAGTGCGTCTAGCTCCTACGAGCAGTACTTC. Translating gives CSASSSYEQYF.

Judged by abundance, this clone is medium-sized. This rearrangement joins TRBV6-1 to TRBJ1-2; no clear D gene. Trimming took off 5 bases at V and 4 bases at J, with 11 bases between the two ends. From germline, CDR1 is MNHNS and CDR2 SASEGT. CDR3 size: 13 residues. The CDR3: CASSPYGSYGYTF. The CDR3 DNA reads TGTGCCAGCAGTCCTTATGGGTCCTATGGCTACACCTTC.

This clone has only a few counts. The chain combines TRBV4-2 with TRBJ1-2; no definite D call. V was pared by 1 base and J by 5 bases, with 11 bases between. The CDR3 extends over 14 amino acids. Germline V CDR1 and CDR2: LGHNA, YNFKEQ. For the CDR3, the DNA is TGTGCCAGCAGCCAAGTCCCCGTGGGATATGGCTACACCTTC. Residues: CASSQVPVGYGYTF.

The J gene is TRBJ2-7, the V gene TRBV29-1; the D is unclear. The CDR3 sequence is 11 residues long. From germline, CDR1 is SQVTM and CDR2 ANQGSEA. V lost 4 bases and J lost 6, with 10 bases in between. CDR3 DNA sequence: TGCAGCGTTGTAGCCGGAGTCGAGCAGTACTTC. It translates to CSVVAGVEQYF.

The rearrangement uses TRBV2 and TRBJ2-6; no clear D gene. Trimming pared 2 bases from V and 2 bases from J, leaving 4 bases between. CDR1 and CDR2 (germline): SNHLY, FYNNEI. The CDR3 length is 14 residues. CDR3 amino acids: CASSEIAGANVLTF. Written as DNA, the CDR3 is TGTGCCAGCAGTGAAATTGCTGGGGCCAACGTCCTGACTTTC.

The DNA of the CDR3 is TGTGCCAGCAGTTACTCGTCAGGGGCCTATTCACCCCTCCACTTT. This translates into CASSYSSGAYSPLHF. This chain joins TRBV6-5 and TRBJ1-6; D may be TRBD1 (6 bases). The CDR3 has 15 amino acids. Trimming stripped 0 bases from V and 8 bases from J, with 11 bases between. Germline CDR1 reads MNHEY; CDR2 reads SVGAGI.

A single count supports this clone. The chain recombines TRBV2 with TRBJ2-3; D might be TRBD1 or TRBD2, each matching 7 bases. The germline V and J ends were trimmed by 2 bases and 0 bases, with 15 bases remaining between them. Germline V gene data show CDR1 as SNHLY and CDR2 as FYNNEI. This CDR3 region has 17 residues. The CDR3 region is CASSESGTDTSTDTQYF. The CDR3 coding sequence is TGTGCCAGCAGTGAAAGCGGGACAGACACTAGCACAGATACGCAGTATTTT.

Written as DNA, the CDR3 is TGTGCCAGCAGCACCCGGGACAGGGGTGCCAAAAACATTCAGTACTTC. It specifies CASSTRDRGAKNIQYF. The rearrangement links TRBV13 to TRBJ2-4; TRBD1 aligns across 10 bases. This CDR3 region has 16 residues. The germline gives CDR1 PRHDT, CDR2 FYEKMQ (reference sequence). V shed 5 bases, J shed 1 base, and the junction held 5 bases outside the gene matches.

V usage is TRBV20-1 and J usage is TRBJ2-1; D unresolved. This CDR3 has 11 amino acids. The V gene's germline CDR1 is DFQATT and CDR2 SNEGSKA (reference sequence). Deletions cut 0 bases from V and 10 bases from J, with 7 bases between. CDR3 protein: CSARDHREQFF. CDR3 bases: TGCAGTGCTAGAGATCATCGAGAGCAGTTCTTC.

J is TRBJ1-1 and V is TRBV28; no reliable D call. The V gene lost 3 bases and the J gene lost 4 bases, with 6 bases spanning the gap. Germline-derived CDR1 and CDR2 are MDHEN and SYDVKM. The CDR3 covers 12 residues. The CDR3 loop is CASSLGFTEAFF. Here the CDR3 DNA reads TGTGCCAGCAGTTTGGGTTTCACTGAAGCTTTCTTT.

The rearrangement links TRBV7-2 to TRBJ1-3; D uncertain. CDR1 is SGHTA and CDR2 is FQGNSA in the germline V gene. The CDR3 has 15 residues. V gave up 3 bases and J gave up 0 bases, with 9 bases separating them. The CDR3 coding sequence is TGTGCCAGCAGCTTGGGCAGGACCTCTGGAAACACCATATATTTT. It is translated as CASSLGRTSGNTIYF.

The rearrangement links TRBV4-1 to TRBJ2-7, with D possibly matching TRBD2 (6 bases). Trimming took off 3 bases at V and 2 bases at J, with 11 bases between the two ends. There are 14 residues in the CDR3. Germline V gene data show CDR1 as MGHRA and CDR2 as YSYEKL. The chain's CDR3 is CASSHGTQTYEQYF. As DNA, the CDR3 is TGCGCCAGCAGCCATGGGACTCAAACCTACGAGCAGTACTTC.

The count of this clone is one. Other DNA sequences in the same sample also yield this CDR3. The chain combines TRBV27 with TRBJ2-1, with D uncertain. Germline V gene data show CDR1 as MNHEY and CDR2 as SMNVEV (reference sequence). The length of the CDR3 is 13 residues. The V end lost 2 bases, the J end lost 4 bases, and 6 bases lay between the germline ends. CDR3 in DNA: TGTGCCAGCAGTTTAGGACGGTACAATGAGCAGTTCTTC. This sequence encodes CASSLGRYNEQFF.

The chain joins TRBV28 to TRBJ1-3, with D perhaps matching TRBD1 (5 bases). From germline, CDR1 is MDHEN and CDR2 SYDVKM. Trimming removed 3 bases at V and 1 base at J, with 7 bases between. The CDR3 totals 14 residues. This chain's CDR3 is CASSFGGSGNTIYF. The CDR3 bases are TGTGCCAGCAGTTTTGGGGGGTCTGGAAACACCATATATTTT. Supplemented by reference TRBV28 and TRBJ1-3, the full variable domain reads DVKVTQSSRYLVKRTGEKVFLECVQDMDHENMFWYRQDPGLGLRLIYFSYDVKMKEKGDIPEGYSVSREKKERFSLILESASTNQTSMYLCASSFGGSGNTIYFGEGSWLTVV.

V usage is TRBV19 and J usage is TRBJ2-1; 9 bases map to TRBD2. CDR1 and CDR2 from the germline V gene are LNHDA and SQIVND (reference sequence). This CDR3 contains 18 residues. V dropped 0 bases and J dropped 1; count of bases not matched to a gene: 7. The CDR3 loop reads CASSIEFLAGISYNEQFF. Written as DNA, the CDR3 is TGTGCCAGTAGTATAGAGTTCCTAGCGGGAATATCCTACAATGAGCAGTTCTTC. The variable domain in full, with the rest retrieved from reference TRBV19 and TRBJ2-1, is DGGITQSPKYLFRKEGQNVTLSCEQNLNHDAMYWYRQDPGQGLRLIYYSQIVNDFQKGDIAEGYSVSREKKESFPLTVTSAQKNPTAFYLCASSIEFLAGISYNEQFFGPGTRLTVL.

This clone was counted once. This chain joins TRBV7-9 and TRBJ2-3; D might be TRBD2 (6 bases). V lost 4 bases to trimming and J lost 3 bases, with 20 bases between them. Germline assignment: CDR1 SEHNR and CDR2 FQNEAQ (reference sequence). The CDR3 length is 17 residues. DNA for the CDR3: TGTGCCAGCAGCTCCAAGCGGACCCCCCGGGAGACAGATACGCAGTATTTT. Translation gives CASSSKRTPRETDTQYF.

J is TRBJ2-7 and V is TRBV5-6, with D uncertain. Trimming removed 3 bases from V and 9 bases from J, with 13 bases in between. Germline-derived CDR1 and CDR2 are SGHDT and YYEEEE. CDR3 length: 12 residues. CDR3 region: CASSSLRAGQYF. The CDR3 DNA reads TGTGCCAGCAGCTCCTTACGAGCAGGGCAGTACTTC.

This clone was counted a few times. This sequence joins TRBV5-1 and TRBJ2-7; D is uncertain. V was clipped by 0 bases and J by 3 bases, with 7 bases between them. Germline V gene lookup returns CDR1 SGHRS and CDR2 YFSETQ. This CDR3 region has 13 residues. The DNA of the CDR3 is TGCGCCAGCAGCTTGGGGGTGATCTACGAGCAGTACTTC. It translates to CASSLGVIYEQYF.

The chain joins TRBV5-1 to TRBJ2-5; possible D gene TRBD1, 7 bases. Trimming took 3 bases from V and 3 from J, leaving 21 bases between them. This CDR3 is built from 17 residues. Germline-derived CDR1 and CDR2 are SGHRS and YFSETQ. The CDR3: CASSSRWTGGVEETQYF. The CDR3 DNA sequence: TGCGCCAGCAGCTCACGCTGGACAGGAGGGGTGGAAGAGACCCAGTACTTC.

This clone appeared a few times. This chain uses TRBV7-9 with TRBJ1-1; D ambiguous. The CDR3 runs to 13 residues. Germline lookup yields CDR1 SEHNR and CDR2 FQNEAQ (reference sequence). V was clipped by 5 bases and J by 1 base, with 8 bases between them. Here the CDR3 DNA reads TGTGCCAGCAGCGAGGAGGGGAACACTGAAGCTTTCTTT. Amino acid sequence: CASSEEGNTEAFF.

V usage is TRBV5-1 and J usage is TRBJ1-1; D is undetermined. Trimming pared 6 bases from V and 0 bases from J, leaving 21 bases between. CDR1 SGHRS and CDR2 YFSETQ come from the germline V gene. This CDR3 region has 17 residues. The CDR3 here is CASKRGGSLGMNTEAFF. DNA for the CDR3: TGCGCCAGCAAAAGAGGAGGGAGCCTAGGGATGAACACTGAAGCTTTCTTT.